In its sample, the clone carrying this TCR beta chain was seen a few times. Its antigen is not identified. The entry originates in a study of early T cells in non-severe SARS-CoV-2 infection. Study background: Bulk RNA isolated from unsorted whole blood underwent sequencing; chains were not paired.

The CDR3 extends over 10 amino acids. The germline V gene has CDR1 SNHLY and CDR2 FYNNEI. Trimming cost V 7 bases and J 6 bases, with 5 bases left between them. Notes on the study in general: Anti-spike CD8 responses were favored by VDJdb matching, which missed private and CD4 specificities.

TCRdb itself ran the 5' RACE reads through MiXCR, one entry per CDR3 protein. The sample comprises around 49,000 distinct CDR3 sequences, roughly 11% of which are singletons, and just over 20% rests with the top ten. The rearrangement links TRBV2 to TRBJ2-3; D gene uncertain. Material for sequencing was whole blood. This sequence originates from an adult who was a healthcare worker with PCR-confirmed SARS-CoV-2 infection or an uninfected control (not recorded which). CDR3: CASNGDTQYF. The DNA for the CDR3 is TGTGCCAGCAATGGGGATACGCAGTATTTT. The variable domain in full, completed from reference TRBV2 and TRBJ2-3, reads EPEVTQTPSHQVTQMGQEVILRCVPISNHLYFYWYRQILGQKVEFLVSFYNNEISEKSEIFDDQFSVERPDGSNFTLKIRSTKLEDSAMYFCASNGDTQYFGPGTRLTVL.